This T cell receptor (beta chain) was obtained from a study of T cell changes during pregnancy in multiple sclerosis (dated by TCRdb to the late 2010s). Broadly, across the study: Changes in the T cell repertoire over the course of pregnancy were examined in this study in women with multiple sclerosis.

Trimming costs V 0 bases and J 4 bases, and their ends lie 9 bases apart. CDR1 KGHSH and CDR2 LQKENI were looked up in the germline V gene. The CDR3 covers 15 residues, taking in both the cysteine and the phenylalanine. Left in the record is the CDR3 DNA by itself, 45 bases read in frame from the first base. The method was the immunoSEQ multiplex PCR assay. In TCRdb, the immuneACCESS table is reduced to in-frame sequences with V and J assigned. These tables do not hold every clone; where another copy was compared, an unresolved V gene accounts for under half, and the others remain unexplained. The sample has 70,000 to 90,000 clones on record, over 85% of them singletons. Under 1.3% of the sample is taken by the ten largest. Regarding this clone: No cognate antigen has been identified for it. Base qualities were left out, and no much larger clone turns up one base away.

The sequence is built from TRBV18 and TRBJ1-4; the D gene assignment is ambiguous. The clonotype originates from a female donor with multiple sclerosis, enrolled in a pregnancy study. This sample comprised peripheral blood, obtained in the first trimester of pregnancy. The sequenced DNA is TGTGCCAGCTCACCACCCGGCGGATATAATGAAAAACTGTTTTTT. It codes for CASSPPGGYNEKLFF. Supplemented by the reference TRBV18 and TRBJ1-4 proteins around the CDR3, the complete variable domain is NAGVMQNPRHLVRRRGQEARLRCSPMKGHSHVYWYRQLPEEGLKFMVYLQKENIIDESGMPKERFSAEFPKEGPSILRIQQVVRGDSAAYFCASSPPGGYNEKLFFGSGTQLSVL.